This T cell receptor beta chain originates from a study of T cells in Graves' hyperthyroidism and ophthalmopathy. Whole-study results and caveats: Ophthalmopathy was separated from stable hyperthyroidism by a 13 V-J model.

Turning to this clonotype: Antigen: not known. At one of its ends the junction is not consistent with the germline gene, which may arise from a read error.

Germline-derived CDR1 and CDR2 are LNHNV and YYDKDF (reference sequence). The CDR3 totals 16 residues. Regions amplified from RNA transcripts were the TCR beta CDR3 regions. HTBI primers drove first-round RT-PCR of the TCR CDR3. One entry per CDR3 protein, called by TCRdb with MiXCR from the multiplex PCR reads. The sample consists of a few hundred thousand distinct CDR3 sequences, more than 45% of them appearing once. Hyperthyroidism of Graves' type that showed no ophthalmopathy progression within 18 months was stable. Diagnoses were established using clinical symptoms, serum thyroxine and TRAb, thyroid ultrasound and orbital computed tomography.

V is TRBV15 and J is TRBJ1-2, with unresolved D. This clonotype originated in a young woman with Graves' hyperthyroidism. The sequencing input was peripheral blood or thyroid tissue (not recorded which). CDR3 protein: CAASSQGGDRPYGYTF. CDR3 in DNA: TGTGCCGCCAGCAGCCAAGGAGGTGATCGCCCTTATGGCTACACCTTC. The variable domain in full, completed from reference TRBV15 and TRBJ1-2, reads DAMVIQNPRYQVTQFGKPVTLSCSQTLNHNVMYWYQQKSSQAPKLLFHYYDKDFNNEADTPDNFQSRRPNTSFCFLDIRSPGLGDTAMYLCAASSQGGDRPYGYTFGSGTRLTVV.